The clone carrying this T cell receptor beta chain was observed at least ten times. Antigen specificity is unknown. This sample was taken from a study of neurological immune-mediated disorders. Trimming at V came to 4 bases and at J to 1 base, leaving 12 bases not matched to a gene. This CDR3 is 19 amino acids long. Germline CDR1 SEHNR, CDR2 FQNEAQ (reference sequence). TCRdb recomputed calls from the 5' RACE reads with MiXCR, one row per CDR3 protein. Of approximately 41,000 distinct CDR3 sequences in the sample, approximately 14% were seen once. Overall study findings and caveats: The study found the most TCR clonal expansion in HTLV-1-associated myelopathy and the least in multiple sclerosis, below healthy controls.

This receptor was obtained from a woman aged 55-69 years with HTLV-1-associated myelopathy (HAM/TSP). This rearrangement joins TRBV7-9 to TRBJ2-1; 11 nucleotides match TRBD2. The sequenced material came from CD4+ T cells from blood. The CDR3 spells CASSSPLGSGGASYNEQFF. In DNA, the CDR3 is TGTGCCAGCAGCTCCCCGCTGGGTAGCGGGGGGGCATCCTACAATGAGCAGTTCTTC.